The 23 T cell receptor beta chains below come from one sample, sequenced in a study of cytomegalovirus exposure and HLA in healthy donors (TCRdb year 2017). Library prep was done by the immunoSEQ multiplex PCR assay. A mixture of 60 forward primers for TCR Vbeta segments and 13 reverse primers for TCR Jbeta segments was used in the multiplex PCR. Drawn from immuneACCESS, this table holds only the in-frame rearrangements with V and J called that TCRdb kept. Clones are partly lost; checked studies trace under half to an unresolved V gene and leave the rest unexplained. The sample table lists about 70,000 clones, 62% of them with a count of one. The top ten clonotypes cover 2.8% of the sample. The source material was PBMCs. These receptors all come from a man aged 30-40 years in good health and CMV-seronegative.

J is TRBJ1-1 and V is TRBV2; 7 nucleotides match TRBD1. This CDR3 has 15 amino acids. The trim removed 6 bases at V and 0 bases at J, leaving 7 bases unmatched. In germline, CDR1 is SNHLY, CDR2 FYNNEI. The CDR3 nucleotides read TGTGCCAGCAGGAAGGGTACAGGGGTGAACACTGAAGCTTTCTTT. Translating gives CASRKGTGVNTEAFF.

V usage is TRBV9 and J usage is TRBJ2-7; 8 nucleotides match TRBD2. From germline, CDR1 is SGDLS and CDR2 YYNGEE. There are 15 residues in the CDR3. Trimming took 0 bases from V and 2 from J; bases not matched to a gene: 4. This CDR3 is CASSVAGGAPYEQYF. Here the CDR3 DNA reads TGTGCCAGCAGCGTAGCCGGGGGGGCCCCCTACGAGCAGTACTTC.

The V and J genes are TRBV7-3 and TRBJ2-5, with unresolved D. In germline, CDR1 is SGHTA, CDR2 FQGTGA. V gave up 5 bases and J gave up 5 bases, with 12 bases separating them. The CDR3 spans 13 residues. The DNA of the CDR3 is TGTGCCAGCAGCCCCCCCGGTGAGGAGACCCAGTACTTC. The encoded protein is CASSPPGEETQYF. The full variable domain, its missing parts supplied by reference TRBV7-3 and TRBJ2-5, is GAGVSQTPSNKVTEKGKYVELRCDPISGHTALYWYRQSLGQGPEFLIYFQGTGAADDSGLPNDRFFAVRPEGSVSTLKIQRTERGDSAVYLCASSPPGEETQYFGPGTRLLVL.

The CDR3 here is CASSQDPTSGGAIGYEQYF. The CDR3 DNA reads TGTGCCAGCAGCCAAGATCCAACTAGCGGGGGGGCAATCGGATACGAGCAGTACTTC. The chain links TRBV4-2 to TRBJ2-7, with 13 bases that match TRBD2. V was clipped by 0 bases and J by 4 bases; unmatched bases: 12. CDR3 length: 19 amino acids. CDR1 is LGHNA and CDR2 is YNFKEQ in the germline V gene.

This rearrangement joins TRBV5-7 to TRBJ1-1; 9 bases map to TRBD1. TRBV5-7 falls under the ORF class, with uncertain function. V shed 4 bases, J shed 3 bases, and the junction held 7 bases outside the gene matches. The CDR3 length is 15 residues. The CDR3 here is CASSTRDREDTEAFF. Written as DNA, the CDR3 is TGTGCCAGCAGCACCCGGGACAGGGAAGACACTGAAGCTTTCTTT.

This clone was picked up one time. The CDR3: CASSLAGSVSPLHF. In DNA, the CDR3 is TGTGCCAGCAGCTTAGCGGGCAGTGTTTCACCCCTCCACTTT. The chain links TRBV7-2 to TRBJ1-6; D unclear. Trimming pared 0 bases from V and 9 bases from J, leaving 9 bases between. The CDR3 sequence is 14 residues long. Per germline, CDR1 SGHTA and CDR2 FQGNSA.

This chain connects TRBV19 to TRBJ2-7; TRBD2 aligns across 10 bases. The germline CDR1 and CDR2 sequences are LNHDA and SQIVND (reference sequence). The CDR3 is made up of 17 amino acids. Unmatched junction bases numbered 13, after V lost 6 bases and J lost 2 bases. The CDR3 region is CASSPPQSSGGTYEQYF. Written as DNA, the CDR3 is TGTGCCAGTAGCCCTCCTCAGTCTAGCGGGGGAACCTACGAGCAGTACTTC.

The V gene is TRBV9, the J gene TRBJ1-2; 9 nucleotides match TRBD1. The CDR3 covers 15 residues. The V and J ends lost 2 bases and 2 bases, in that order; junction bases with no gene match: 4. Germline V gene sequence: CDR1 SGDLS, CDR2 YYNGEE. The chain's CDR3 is CASSVGTGTNYGYTF. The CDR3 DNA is TGTGCCAGCAGCGTTGGGACAGGGACCAACTATGGCTACACCTTC.

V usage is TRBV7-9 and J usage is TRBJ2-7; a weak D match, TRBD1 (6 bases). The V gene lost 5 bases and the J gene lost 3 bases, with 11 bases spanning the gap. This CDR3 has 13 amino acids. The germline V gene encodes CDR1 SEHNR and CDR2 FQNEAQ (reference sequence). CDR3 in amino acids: CASSTTGNYEQYF. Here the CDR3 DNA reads TGTGCCAGCAGCACAACAGGGAACTACGAGCAGTACTTC.

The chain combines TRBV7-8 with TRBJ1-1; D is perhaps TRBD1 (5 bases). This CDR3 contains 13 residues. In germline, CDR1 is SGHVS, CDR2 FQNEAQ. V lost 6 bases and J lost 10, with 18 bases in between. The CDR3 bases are TGTGCCAGCAGTCCAGACAGCGAACTTAGAGCTTTCTTT. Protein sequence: CASSPDSELRAFF.

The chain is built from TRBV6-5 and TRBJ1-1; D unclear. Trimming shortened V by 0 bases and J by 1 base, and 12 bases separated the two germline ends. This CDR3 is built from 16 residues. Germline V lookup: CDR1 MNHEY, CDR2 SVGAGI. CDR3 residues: CASSYSISMRNTEAFF. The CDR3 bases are TGTGCCAGCAGTTACTCAATTTCCATGAGGAACACTGAAGCTTTCTTT.

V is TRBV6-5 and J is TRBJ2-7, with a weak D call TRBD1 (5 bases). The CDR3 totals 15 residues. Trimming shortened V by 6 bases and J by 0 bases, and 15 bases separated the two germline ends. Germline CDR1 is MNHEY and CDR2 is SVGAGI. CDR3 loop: CASRPQGKSSYEQYF. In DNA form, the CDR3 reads TGTGCCAGCAGACCGCAGGGAAAAAGCTCCTACGAGCAGTACTTC.

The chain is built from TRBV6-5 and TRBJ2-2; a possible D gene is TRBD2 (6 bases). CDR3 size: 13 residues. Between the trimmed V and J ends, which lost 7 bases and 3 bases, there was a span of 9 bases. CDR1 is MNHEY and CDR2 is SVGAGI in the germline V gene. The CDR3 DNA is TGTGCCAGCAAGTCGGGGGACACCGGGGAGCTGTTTTTT. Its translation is CASKSGDTGELFF.

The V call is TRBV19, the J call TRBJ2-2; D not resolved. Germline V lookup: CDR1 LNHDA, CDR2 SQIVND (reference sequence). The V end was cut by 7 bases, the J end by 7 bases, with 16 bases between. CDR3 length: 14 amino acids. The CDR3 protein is CASTFVRIGGELFF. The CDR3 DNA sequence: TGTGCCAGTACTTTTGTGCGGATTGGCGGGGAGCTGTTTTTT.

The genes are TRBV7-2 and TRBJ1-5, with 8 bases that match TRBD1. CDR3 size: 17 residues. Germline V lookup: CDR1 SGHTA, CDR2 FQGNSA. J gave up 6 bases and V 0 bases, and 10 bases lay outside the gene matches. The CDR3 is CASSLATGQGAGQPQHF. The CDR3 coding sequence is TGTGCCAGCAGCTTAGCAACCGGACAGGGAGCAGGTCAGCCCCAGCATTTT.

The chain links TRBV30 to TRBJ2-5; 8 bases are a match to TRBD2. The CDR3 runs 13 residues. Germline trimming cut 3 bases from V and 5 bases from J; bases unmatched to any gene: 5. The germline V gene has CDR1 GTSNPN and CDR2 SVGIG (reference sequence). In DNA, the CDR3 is TGTGCCTGGAGAGCTAGCGGGTTTGAGACCCAGTACTTC. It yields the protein CAWRASGFETQYF.

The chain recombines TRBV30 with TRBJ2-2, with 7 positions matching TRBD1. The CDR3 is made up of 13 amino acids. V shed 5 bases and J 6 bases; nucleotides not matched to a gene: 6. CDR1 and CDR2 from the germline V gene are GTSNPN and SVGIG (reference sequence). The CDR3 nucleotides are TGTGCCTGGGACAGGGTGGGTCCCGGGGAGCTGTTTTTT. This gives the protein CAWDRVGPGELFF. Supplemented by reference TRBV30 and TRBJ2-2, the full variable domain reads SQTIHQWPATLVQPVGSPLSLECTVEGTSNPNLYWYRQAAGRGLQLLFYSVGIGQISSEVPQNLSASRPQDRQFILSSKKLLLSDSGFYLCAWDRVGPGELFFGEGSRLTVL.

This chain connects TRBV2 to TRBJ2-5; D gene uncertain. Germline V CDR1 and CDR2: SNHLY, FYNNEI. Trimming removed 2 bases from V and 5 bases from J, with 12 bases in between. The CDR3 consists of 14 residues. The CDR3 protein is CASSEYHGLETQYF. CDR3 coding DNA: TGTGCCAGCAGTGAATACCACGGGTTGGAGACCCAGTACTTC.

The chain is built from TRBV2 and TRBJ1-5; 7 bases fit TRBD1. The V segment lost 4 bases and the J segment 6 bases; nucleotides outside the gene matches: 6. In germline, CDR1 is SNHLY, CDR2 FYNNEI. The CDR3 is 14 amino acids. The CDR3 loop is CASSGDRGSQPQHF. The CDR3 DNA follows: TGTGCCAGCAGTGGGGACAGAGGGAGTCAGCCCCAGCATTTT. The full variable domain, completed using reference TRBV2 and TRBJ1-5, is EPEVTQTPSHQVTQMGQEVILRCVPISNHLYFYWYRQILGQKVEFLVSFYNNEISEKSEIFDDQFSVERPDGSNFTLKIRSTKLEDSAMYFCASSGDRGSQPQHFGDGTRLSIL.

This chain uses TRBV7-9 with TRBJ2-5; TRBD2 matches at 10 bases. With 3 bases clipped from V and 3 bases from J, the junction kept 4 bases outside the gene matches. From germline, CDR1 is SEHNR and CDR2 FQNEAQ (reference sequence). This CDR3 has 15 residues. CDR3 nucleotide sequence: TGTGCCAGCAGCTTGATTAGCGGGGGGAAAGAGACCCAGTACTTC. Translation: CASSLISGGKETQYF.

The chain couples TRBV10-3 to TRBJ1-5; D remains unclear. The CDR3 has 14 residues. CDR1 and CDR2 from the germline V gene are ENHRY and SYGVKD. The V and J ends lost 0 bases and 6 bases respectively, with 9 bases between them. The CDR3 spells CAISESTGSQPQHF. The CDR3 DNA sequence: TGTGCCATCAGTGAGTCGACGGGAAGTCAGCCCCAGCATTTT.

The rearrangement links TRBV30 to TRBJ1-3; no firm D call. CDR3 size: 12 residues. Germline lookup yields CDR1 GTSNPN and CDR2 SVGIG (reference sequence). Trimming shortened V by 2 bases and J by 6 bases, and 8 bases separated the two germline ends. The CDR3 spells CAWSSIENTIYF. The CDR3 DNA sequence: TGTGCCTGGAGTTCTATCGAAAACACCATATATTTT.

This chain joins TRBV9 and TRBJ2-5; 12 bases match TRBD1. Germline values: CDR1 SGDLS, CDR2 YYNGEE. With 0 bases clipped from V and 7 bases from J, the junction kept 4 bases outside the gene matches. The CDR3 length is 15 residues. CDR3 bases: TGTGCCAGCAGCGTAGCGTCGGGACAGGGGGCGACCCAGTACTTC. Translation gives CASSVASGQGATQYF. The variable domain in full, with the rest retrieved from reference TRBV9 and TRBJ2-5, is DSGVTQTPKHLITATGQRVTLRCSPRSGDLSVYWYQQSLDQGLQFLIQYYNGEERAKGNILERFSAQQFPDLHSELNLSSLELGDSALYFCASSVASGQGATQYFGPGTRLLVL.